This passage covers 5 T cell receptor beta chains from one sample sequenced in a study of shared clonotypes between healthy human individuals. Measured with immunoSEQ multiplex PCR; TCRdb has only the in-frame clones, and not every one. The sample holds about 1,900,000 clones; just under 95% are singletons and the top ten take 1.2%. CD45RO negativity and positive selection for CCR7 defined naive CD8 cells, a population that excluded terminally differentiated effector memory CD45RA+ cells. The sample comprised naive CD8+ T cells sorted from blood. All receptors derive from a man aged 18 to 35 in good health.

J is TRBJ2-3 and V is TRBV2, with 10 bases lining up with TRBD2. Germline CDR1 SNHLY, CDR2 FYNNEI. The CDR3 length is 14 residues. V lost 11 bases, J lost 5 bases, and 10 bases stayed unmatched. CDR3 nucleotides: TGTGCCGCCCTCACTAGCGGGAATATAGATACGCAGTATTTT. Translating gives CAALTSGNIDTQYF.

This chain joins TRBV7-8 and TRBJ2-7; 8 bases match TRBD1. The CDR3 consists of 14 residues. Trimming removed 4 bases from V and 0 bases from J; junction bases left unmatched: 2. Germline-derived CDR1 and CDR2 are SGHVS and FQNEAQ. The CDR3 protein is CASSWTGTSYEQYF. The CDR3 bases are TGTGCCAGCAGCTGGACAGGGACCTCCTACGAGCAGTACTTC.

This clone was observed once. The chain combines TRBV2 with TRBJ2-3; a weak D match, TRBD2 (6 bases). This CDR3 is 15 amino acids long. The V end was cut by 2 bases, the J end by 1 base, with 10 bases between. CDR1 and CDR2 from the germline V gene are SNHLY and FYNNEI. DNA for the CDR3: TGTGCCAGCAGTGAAAGGGGCGGGGGCACAGATACGCAGTATTTT. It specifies CASSERGGGTDTQYF. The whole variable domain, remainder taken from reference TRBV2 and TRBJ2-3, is EPEVTQTPSHQVTQMGQEVILRCVPISNHLYFYWYRQILGQKVEFLVSFYNNEISEKSEIFDDQFSVERPDGSNFTLKIRSTKLEDSAMYFCASSERGGGTDTQYFGPGTRLTVL.

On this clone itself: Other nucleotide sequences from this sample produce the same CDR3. This chain's CDR3 is CASSLEGEKLFF. The CDR3 DNA sequence: TGTGCCAGCAGCTTAGAGGGTGAAAAACTGTTTTTT. This chain uses TRBV13 with TRBJ1-4; D is uncertain. CDR3 length equals 12 residues. V shed 1 base and J shed 7 bases, with 4 bases lying between them. Per the germline V gene, CDR1 is PRHDT and CDR2 is FYEKMQ (reference sequence).

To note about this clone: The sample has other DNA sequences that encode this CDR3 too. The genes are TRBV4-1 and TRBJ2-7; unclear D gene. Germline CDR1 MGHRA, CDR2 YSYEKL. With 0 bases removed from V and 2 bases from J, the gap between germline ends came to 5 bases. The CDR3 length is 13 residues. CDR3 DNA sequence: TGCGCCAGCAGCCAAGACAGGCCCTACGAGCAGTACTTC. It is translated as CASSQDRPYEQYF.